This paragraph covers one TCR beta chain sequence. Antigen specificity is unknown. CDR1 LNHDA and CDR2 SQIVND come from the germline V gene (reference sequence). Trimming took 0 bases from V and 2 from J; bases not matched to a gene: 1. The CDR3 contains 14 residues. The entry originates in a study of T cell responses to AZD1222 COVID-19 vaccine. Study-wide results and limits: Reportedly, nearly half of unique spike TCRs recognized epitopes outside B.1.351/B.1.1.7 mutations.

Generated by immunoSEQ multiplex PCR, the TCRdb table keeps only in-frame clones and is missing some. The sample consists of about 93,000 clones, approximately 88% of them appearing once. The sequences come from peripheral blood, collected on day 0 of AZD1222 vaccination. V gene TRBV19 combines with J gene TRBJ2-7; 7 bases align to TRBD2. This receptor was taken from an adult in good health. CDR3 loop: CASSIDGRAYEQYF. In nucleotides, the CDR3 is TGTGCCAGTAGTATAGATGGGAGGGCCTACGAGCAGTACTTC.